What follows is one T cell receptor (beta chain) and its context. Its target antigen remains unknown. Within one base of it there is no much larger clone, and no base qualities were kept. In total, roughly 670 healthy bone marrow donors made up the cohort. At the time of sampling, all cohort members were nominally healthy, though unrecorded immune exposures were likely present. The donor tested CMV seronegative, placing the donor among the 352 seronegative members of the cohort. A peripheral blood sample was collected from each donor, and TCR beta sequencing was performed on peripheral blood mononuclear cells. The Qiagen DNeasy Blood Extraction Kit was used to extract genomic DNA from the blood cell samples. This sample was included in a study of cytomegalovirus exposure and HLA in healthy donors (dated by TCRdb to between 2016 and 2019). For the wider study: According to an earlier analysis of a few hundred of the donors, about 179 million T cells yielded roughly 100 million unique TCR beta sequences and about 300 Gb of sequence data. Among about 390 genotyped donors of the cohort, an average of approximately 230,000 unique TCR beta nucleotide sequences were sequenced per donor, around 18% of them non-productive. A handful of DR-DQ haplotypes were treated as single units for association and clustering because of strong linkage in the cohort. High-throughput TCR immunosequencing, statistical association of individual TCRs with disease status, and machine learning were combined to predict cytomegalovirus infection status. In an earlier analysis of 550 to 700 of the donors, high-throughput TCR beta sequencing was used to judge whether each TCR beta V gene segment behaved as functional or pseudogenic. The study was designed to test whether signatures of past pathogen exposure could be identified by cataloging public T cell receptors. In the later analysis, no new phenotypic data were used to find candidate immune exposures; instead, reliance was placed on TCR beta sequences and their occurrence across donors. Alongside the repertoire data, information on donor age, sex, ethnicity and CMV serostatus was compiled. A later genetic analysis took genome-wide SNP genotypes for about 65% of the roughly 670 donors and used that subset as a discovery cohort. The genetic ancestry cluster associated with self-reported Caucasian donors included about 81% of the roughly 400 genotyped donors. To study patterns of TCR occurrence, a later analysis re-analyzed previously published TCR beta repertoires from around 660 donors and added high-resolution HLA genotyping. Every repertoire in the discovery cohort had been generated on one and the same sequencing platform. An early release that covered about 600 HLA-typed donors contained about 300 gigabases of sequencing data and approximately 85 million unique TCR sequences. A separate validation cohort of 90 to 150 different subjects was used in addition to the approximately 670-subject first cohort. The number of donors typed differed by locus, with 629-630 for A, B, C, DRB1 and DQB1, roughly 520 for DQA1, approximately 580 for DPA1, and over 400 for DPB1. Class I and class II HLA loci were covered by the typing at four-digit resolution. The study used immunosequencing to profile the T cell repertoires of several hundred subjects and linked those repertoires to cytomegalovirus serostatus.

The research as a whole found: Compared with the roughly 670-donor mean, donors in an Asian-associated ancestry cluster had fewer N-insertions in productive TCRs, according to a later genetic analysis. Cytomegalovirus status was reported to be diagnosed by the classifier with high specificity and sensitivity in both the original and validation cohorts. Most TCR sequences were seen in very few donors, while some public TCRs were found in many individuals. Sequencing depth was assumed to be roughly uniform across donors in the presence/absence analyses, though that assumption may not hold. V-gene and J-gene trimming of TCR beta chains was associated with a missense DCLRE1C variant in a later genetic analysis, and the association was replicated in an independent cohort. A further reported finding was that TCR beta sequences accurately predicted the HLA-A and HLA-B alleles for most subjects in the first cohort. In this cohort, only TCR beta chains were sequenced, and detectable features were limited by the absence of alpha or paired-chain data. A later analysis reported that several top co-occurrence clusters appeared linked to parvovirus B19, influenza, CMV and Epstein-Barr virus. In vitro tests confirmed that a few of the cytomegalovirus-associated TCR beta chains recognize cytomegalovirus antigens. Because counts were too low, seventeen rarely observed V segments, including chromosome 9 orphons, were excluded from the earlier analysis of roughly 580 of the donors. Linkage disequilibrium might explain the correlated functional status among segregating V segments, but an unknown experimental factor could not be excluded. The authors suggested that the approach could potentially be extended to other disease states and immunological phenotypes. Assigning TCR associations to individual alleles was difficult when HLA alleles, especially DR and DQ, strongly co-occurred. In a later analysis, TCR association rates were found to vary across HLA loci, with the most associated TCRs seen for DRB1 alleles and the fewest for HLA-C alleles. Broadly in line with IMGT annotations, most TCR beta V segments showed up in productive rearrangements about 87% or about 30% of the time in an earlier analysis of several hundred of the donors. A cluster of highly shared sequence variants was judged likely to represent a technical artifact of the sequencing pipeline. Immune exposure information for the cohort was limited to CMV serostatus. In a later analysis, most CMV-associated TCR beta chains were found to appear HLA-restricted, with HLA associations seemingly driven largely by CMV exposure. Compared with equally common non-associated chains, HLA-associated TCR beta chains in a later analysis were more clonally expanded and had lower generation probabilities. At a false discovery rate of 0.05, a later analysis linked fewer than 20,000 TCR beta sequences to specific HLA alleles. The 87-base-pair reads could not distinguish some IMGT-functional V segments, including TRBV6-2 and TRBV6-3, so those segments were excluded. Because HLA typing was unavailable for some donors at each locus, only the typed subset was used in association tests. The study listed 164 TCR beta chains as associated with cytomegalovirus.

Library method: the immunoSEQ multiplex PCR assay. For the multiplex PCR, a mixture combining 60 forward primers for TCR Vbeta segments and 13 reverse primers for TCR Jbeta segments was used. The CDR3 region of rearranged TCR beta genes was amplified from genomic DNA by a multiplex PCR assay. The amplified TCR beta libraries were sequenced on the Illumina HiSeq System as 87-base-pair reads. Regarding the original processing steps: In a later analysis, tens of millions of unique TCR beta chains were counted across the 500 to 850 repertoires, and roughly 10 million of these chains were shared by at least two donors. Raw reads were error-corrected and collapsed into unique sequences with a nearest-neighbor algorithm that merged closely related sequences to remove PCR and sequencing errors. Alignment of CDR3 sequences to IMGT reference sequences was used to assign V, D and J gene segments. Each retained sequence needed at least a six-nucleotide match to both a V gene segment and a J gene segment. Rearrangements were classified as productive when the CDR3 lacked stop codons and remained in frame with V and J, and all other rearrangements were classified as non-productive. CDR3 was defined according to IMGT convention as the region running from the second conserved V-encoded cysteine to the conserved J-encoded phenylalanine. The earlier analysis of fewer than 700 of the donors excluded sequences that lacked an unambiguous match to a single V gene segment. An earlier analysis of 587 of the donors called V segments functional above 56.7% productive rearrangements and segregating when the between-donor standard deviation exceeded 5%. A statistical classification framework was developed to diagnose cytomegalovirus status using the catalog of TCR beta chain sequences. In a later analysis, V and J genes were assigned by comparing TCR nucleotide sequences against IMGT/GENE-DB human TR gene sequences. In a later analysis, CDR3 sequences and most-parsimonious VDJ recombination scenarios were assigned using the TCRdist pipeline. A later analysis defined each TCR beta chain by its CDR3 amino acid sequence plus V-gene family, and excluded reads lacking a unique V-gene family. A later analysis removed several hundred highly shared, low-generation-probability nucleotide sequences to deal with suspected cross-contamination and a sequencing artifact. For each public chain, a later analysis derived a clonal expansion index from normalized ranks of inferred template counts within each repertoire. Generation probabilities in a later analysis came from a VDJ recombination model fitted to out-of-frame rearrangements, and those results were checked against IGoR. Hypergeometric tests were used in a later analysis to score TCR-TCR, TCR-HLA and TCR-CMV co-occurrence, with a repertoire-size bias correction applied to the TCR pairs. A later analysis estimated false discovery rates by permuting HLA or CMV assignments 20 times. A later analysis grouped co-occurring TCRs with DBSCAN, adding TCRdist sequence similarity when clustering within HLA-allele-positive subsets. For co-occurrence clustering, repertoires with fewer than 30,000 or more than 120,000 public chains were excluded, along with a handful of repertoires with anomalous nucleotide sharing. As stored in TCRdb, this immuneACCESS dataset retains in-frame rearrangements with V and J assigned. A fraction of the clones does not appear; measured against another copy, unresolved V genes explain less than half of the discrepancy, and the remainder lacks a known reason. Clone size and V and J calls were adopted from that table, with D and trimming inferred from the DNA. Recorded for this sample are about 170,000 clones; approximately 80% of them occurred a single time. 2.4% of the sample is in the top ten clones.

The CDR3 starts with the cysteine, ends with the phenylalanine, and has 11 residues. Just the 33-base CDR3 DNA is kept, in frame starting at base 1. CDR1 and CDR2, looked up from the germline V gene (reference sequence), are DFQATT and SNEGSKA. A distance of 7 bases separates the germline ends of V and J, which lose 5 bases and 2 bases respectively. This sequence uses TRBV20-1 and TRBJ2-7, with TRBD2 perhaps the D gene, on 5 matching bases. The TCR sequence derives from a male donor in good health and CMV-seronegative. The sample consisted of PBMCs. DNA sequence: TGCAGTGCTGGACTCCCCTACGAGCAGTACTTC. This translates into CSAGLPYEQYF.